Listed here are 5 T cell receptor beta chains from one sample, sequenced in a study of shared clonotypes between healthy human individuals. Generated by immunoSEQ multiplex PCR, the TCRdb table keeps only in-frame clones and is missing some. Among 450,000 to 500,000 clones listed, roughly 80% were seen once. The specimen sequenced was PBMCs. These receptors originate from a woman aged 40 to 55 in good health. Some clones in this sample may be carry-over from other donors' samples.

This clone was picked up one time. The CDR3 DNA follows: TGTGCCAGCAGCCACCCACTCGGGACAGGGGGCAATATAGACGAGCAGTACTTC. It translates to CASSHPLGTGGNIDEQYF. The V gene is TRBV7-6, the J gene TRBJ2-7; TRBD1 aligns across 12 bases. Germline CDR1 is SGHVS and CDR2 is FNYEAQ. The V gene end was trimmed by 5 bases and the J gene end by 5 bases; junction bases not matched to a gene: 16. CDR3 length equals 18 residues.

The V call is TRBV6-1, the J call TRBJ2-7, with a weak D call TRBD1 (5 bases). The CDR3 is 13 residues long. Germline assignment: CDR1 MNHNS and CDR2 SASEGT. V was shortened by 11 bases and J by 3 bases, with 17 bases between the two germline ends. The CDR3 here is CAGGRQGDYEQYF. CDR3 nucleotide sequence: TGTGCCGGCGGTCGGCAGGGCGACTACGAGCAGTACTTC.

V usage is TRBV13 and J usage is TRBJ2-5; the D call may be TRBD1 or TRBD2 (5 bases each). V was shortened by 1 base and J by 0 bases, with 9 bases between the two germline ends. Germline lookup yields CDR1 PRHDT and CDR2 FYEKMQ (reference sequence). There are 15 residues in the CDR3. The CDR3 here is CASSLVGDHQETQYF. The CDR3 DNA follows: TGTGCCAGCAGCTTAGTGGGGGACCACCAAGAGACCCAGTACTTC.

Turning to this clone: Other DNA sequences of this sample code for an identical CDR3. The chain uses TRBV6-5 and TRBJ1-2; D is ambiguous. This CDR3 region has 11 residues. Trimming removed 6 bases from V and 5 bases from J, with 7 bases in between. Germline-derived CDR1 and CDR2 are MNHEY and SVGAGI. The CDR3 sequence: CASSPGYGYTF. CDR3 DNA sequence: TGTGCCAGCAGCCCTGGATATGGCTACACCTTC.

This sequence joins TRBV28 and TRBJ2-1; tentative D call: TRBD2 (6 bases). Looked up from germline, CDR1 is MDHEN and CDR2 is SYDVKM. The germline V and J ends were trimmed by 6 bases and 5 bases, with 17 bases remaining between them. CDR3 size: 15 residues. Here the CDR3 DNA reads TGTGCCAGCAGCCCGGGTGGGGGGACCCACAATGAGCAGTTCTTC. It yields the protein CASSPGGGTHNEQFF.